These T cell receptor beta chains were read from a single sample in a study of blood T cell repertoires in COVID-19. Repertoires were generated with immunoSEQ multiplex PCR, while TCRdb's copy carries only in-frame clones and drops some. The sample contains approximately 110,000 clones, roughly nine tenths of which appear only once. Material for sequencing was peripheral blood. These TCRs come from a woman of 80 years or more with acute or convalescent COVID-19. Both conserved end residues are part of each CDR3. D genes are given only for firm matches. For some rows the clone size is stated as once, few or many, or as a class when expanded; others skip it.

clone_size	v_call	j_call	d_call	cdr3_aa	cdr3_nt
NA	TRBV2	TRBJ2-1	NA	CASSASRNSYNEQFF	TGTGCCAGCAGTGCGTCTAGAAACTCCTACAATGAGCAGTTCTTC
NA	TRBV7-9	TRBJ1-4	NA	CASSLSWTNEKLFF	TGTGCCAGCAGCTTGAGCTGGACTAATGAAAAACTGTTTTTT
NA	TRBV6-5	TRBJ1-1	NA	CASSYVSGNTEAFF	TGTGCCAGCAGTTACGTTAGTGGGAACACTGAAGCTTTCTTT
NA	TRBV5-1	TRBJ1-3	NA	CASRADGDTIYF	TGCGCCAGCAGGGCGGATGGTGACACCATATATTTT
once	TRBV7-9	TRBJ1-4	NA	CASSLGGMAFTNEKLFF	TGTGCCAGCAGCTTGGGGGGGATGGCGTTTACTAATGAAAAACTGTTTTTT
NA	TRBV19	TRBJ1-6	NA	CASSPARGGERSPLHF	TGTGCCAGTAGCCCGGCCCGGGGGGGCGAAAGATCACCCCTCCACTTT
NA	TRBV10-3	TRBJ1-1	NA	CAISEYPGGAGTEAFF	TGTGCCATCAGTGAGTACCCGGGGGGGGCCGGCACTGAAGCTTTCTTT
NA	TRBV2	TRBJ2-7	TRBD1	CASGTGHAPYEQYF	TGTGCCAGCGGGACAGGGCACGCCCCATACGAGCAGTACTTC
NA	TRBV4-1	TRBJ1-2	TRBD1	CASSLSRGRYGYTF	TGCGCCAGCAGCCTTTCCAGGGGGCGTTATGGCTACACCTTC
NA	TRBV5-1	TRBJ1-2	TRBD1	CASSGGTGIGYTF	TGCGCCAGCAGCGGAGGGACAGGGATTGGCTACACCTTC
NA	TRBV5-5	TRBJ2-3	NA	CASSLDRTETDTQYF	TGTGCCAGCAGCTTGGACAGGACAGAAACAGATACGCAGTATTTT
NA	TRBV5-6	TRBJ1-1	NA	CASSSPEGRRRNTEAFF	TGTGCCAGCAGCTCCCCGGAGGGGCGACGGAGGAACACTGAAGCTTTCTTT
few	TRBV30	TRBJ2-5	NA	CAWAGFQETQYF	TGTGCCTGGGCAGGGTTCCAAGAGACCCAGTACTTC
NA	TRBV19	TRBJ1-2	NA	CASRSSGQNYGYTF	TGTGCCAGTAGGTCATCAGGGCAGAACTATGGCTACACCTTC
NA	TRBV20-1	TRBJ2-7	NA	CSARGHYEQYF	TGCAGTGCTAGAGGACACTACGAGCAGTACTTC
NA	TRBV7-9	TRBJ2-7	NA	CASRGDRPSGQYF	TGTGCCAGCCGGGGGGACAGGCCGTCCGGGCAGTACTTC
NA	TRBV7-2	TRBJ1-1	NA	CASSLGGGALGTEAFF	TGTGCCAGCAGCTTGGGGGGGGGCGCGTTGGGAACTGAAGCTTTCTTT
few	TRBV6-6	TRBJ2-1	NA	CASRRYNEQFF	TGTGCCAGCAGACGGTACAATGAGCAGTTCTTC
few	TRBV10-2	TRBJ2-7	TRBD2	CASTEDGSGGYEQYF	TGCGCCAGCACCGAGGATGGTAGCGGGGGCTACGAGCAGTACTTC
NA	TRBV6-5	TRBJ1-1	NA	CASSRAGPNTEAFF	TGTGCCAGCAGCCGCGCGGGGCCGAACACTGAAGCTTTCTTT
NA	TRBV30	TRBJ2-1	TRBD1	CAWNRGSDEQFF	TGTGCCTGGAACAGGGGTTCCGATGAGCAGTTCTTC
NA	TRBV18	TRBJ1-5	NA	CASSLAGNQPQHF	TGTGCCAGCTCACTCGCAGGCAATCAGCCCCAGCATTTT
once	TRBV7-2	TRBJ1-2	NA	CASSLAGRYGYTF	TGTGCCAGCAGCTTAGCAGGGAGGTATGGCTACACCTTC
NA	TRBV7-9	TRBJ2-7	NA	CASSFRGESYEQYF	TGTGCCAGCAGCTTCCGTGGAGAGAGCTACGAGCAGTACTTC
NA	TRBV5-4	TRBJ2-3	NA	CASSPRDTDTQYF	TGTGCCAGCAGCCCTCGGGATACAGATACGCAGTATTTT
NA	TRBV15	TRBJ2-7	TRBD2	CATSRDITSLRGYEQYF	TGTGCCACCAGCAGAGATATTACCAGCTTGCGGGGGTACGAGCAGTACTTC
NA	TRBV5-1	TRBJ2-7	TRBD1	CASSLDRAYEQYF	TGCGCCAGCAGCCTCGACAGGGCCTACGAGCAGTACTTC
NA	TRBV5-4	TRBJ2-3	NA	CASSLAPSFHTDTQYF	TGTGCCAGCAGCTTGGCTCCCAGTTTCCACACAGATACGCAGTATTTT
NA	TRBV24-1	TRBJ1-6	NA	CATTHQGIYNSPLHF	TGTGCCACCACTCACCAGGGGATCTATAATTCACCCCTCCACTTT
NA	TRBV20-1	TRBJ2-5	TRBD2	CSASYPSGGPKNQETQYF	TGCAGTGCTAGTTATCCTAGCGGGGGACCGAAGAACCAAGAGACCCAGTACTTC
once	TRBV5-4	TRBJ2-1	TRBD2	CASSPTSGGSLYNEQFF	TGTGCCAGCAGCCCGACTAGCGGGGGCTCTCTATACAATGAGCAGTTCTTC
NA	TRBV20-1	TRBJ2-3	TRBD2	CSASFGGSRDTQYF	TGCAGTGCTAGTTTCGGGGGGTCCAGAGATACGCAGTATTTT
NA	TRBV3-1/TRBV3-2	TRBJ2-5	NA	CASSTGVGSTETQYF	TGTGCCAGCAGTACCGGGGTGGGCTCGACAGAGACCCAGTACTTC
NA	TRBV6-5	TRBJ1-2	TRBD1	CASSLQGAPYGYTF	TGTGCCAGCAGCCTACAGGGGGCCCCCTATGGCTACACCTTC
NA	TRBV2	TRBJ2-3	TRBD2	CASSGLAGGSTDTQYF	TGTGCCAGCAGCGGGCTAGCGGGGGGGTCTACAGATACGCAGTATTTT
NA	TRBV12-3/TRBV12-4	TRBJ1-2	NA	CASSSGSYGYTF	TGTGCCAGCTCCTCAGGGTCCTATGGCTACACCTTC
NA	TRBV2	TRBJ1-5	TRBD1	CASSHDRASNQPQHF	TGTGCCAGCAGCCACGACAGGGCTAGCAATCAGCCCCAGCATTTT
NA	TRBV6-1	TRBJ1-2	NA	CASSEGGKGGYTF	TGTGCCAGCAGTGAGGGGGGGAAAGGGGGCTACACCTTC
NA	TRBV5-1	TRBJ1-5	NA	CASSLSPRGSNQPQHF	TGCGCCAGCAGCTTGAGCCCCCGAGGTAGCAATCAGCCCCAGCATTTT
NA	TRBV12-3/TRBV12-4	TRBJ1-1	NA	CASSLDLGGEAFF	TGTGCCAGCAGTTTAGATTTAGGGGGTGAAGCTTTCTTT
NA	TRBV12-3/TRBV12-4	TRBJ1-5	NA	CASSRQYNQPQHF	TGTGCCAGCAGTCGACAGTACAATCAGCCCCAGCATTTT
NA	TRBV4-3	TRBJ1-5	NA	CASSPGGSNQPQHF	TGCGCCAGCAGCCCTGGAGGAAGCAATCAGCCCCAGCATTTT
NA	TRBV11-2	TRBJ2-7	TRBD1	CASSVGQGAVYEQYF	TGTGCCAGCAGCGTTGGACAGGGGGCTGTCTACGAGCAGTACTTC
NA	TRBV4-3	TRBJ2-3	NA	CASSQDTIGDTDTQYF	TGCGCCAGCAGCCAAGATACCATCGGGGACACAGATACGCAGTATTTT
NA	TRBV6-6	TRBJ2-7	NA	CASTISDSSYEQYF	TGTGCCAGCACCATAAGCGACAGTTCCTACGAGCAGTACTTC
NA	TRBV6-1	TRBJ2-6	NA	CASSERGATLSGANVLTF	TGTGCCAGCAGTGAAAGAGGAGCCACCCTCTCTGGGGCCAACGTCCTGACTTTC
NA	TRBV19	TRBJ1-1	TRBD1	CASSKTGGTEAFF	TGTGCCAGTAGCAAGACAGGGGGCACTGAAGCTTTCTTT
NA	TRBV10-3	TRBJ1-2	TRBD1	CAIKGTANYGYTF	TGTGCCATCAAGGGGACAGCTAACTATGGCTACACCTTC
NA	TRBV28	TRBJ2-3	NA	CASSFTGVNTDTQYF	TGTGCCAGCAGTTTTACGGGGGTGAACACAGATACGCAGTATTTT
NA	TRBV18	TRBJ2-2	TRBD1	CASSPRQGDTGELFF	TGTGCCAGCTCACCCCGACAGGGGGACACCGGGGAGCTGTTTTTT